This T cell receptor beta chain was captured by sequencing in a study of STAT5B mutations in CD4+ large granular lymphocyte leukemia. Study-wide findings and caveats: CD4-sorted patient repertoires seemed more clonal than healthy CD4+ repertoires. Higher CD4+ than CD8+ T-LGLL clonality might reflect small sample size. 8/27 top patient clones versus 2/35 control clones were TRBV06-family. Main leukemic clonotypes were patient-specific, but about 25% appeared at low frequency elsewhere.

Generated by immunoSEQ multiplex PCR, the TCRdb table keeps only in-frame clones and is missing some. The sample lists about 30,000 clones, more than 60% occurring once. V lost 11 bases and J lost 0, with 13 bases in between. CDR1 LNHDA and CDR2 SQIVND come from the germline V gene (reference sequence). The CDR3 runs 14 residues. As regards this clone: Its antigen is not known.

This clonotype was obtained from a human donor in good health. The gene calls are TRBV19 and TRBJ2-2, with TRBD2 as a possible D gene (5 bases). What was sequenced was CD4+ T cells from blood buffy coats. The CDR3 bases are TGTGCCGTGGGGAGAGTTGCGAACACCGGGGAGCTGTTTTTT. Translating it yields CAVGRVANTGELFF.